This T cell receptor (beta chain) came from a study of CXCR3-negative and CXCR3-positive naive CD8 T cells. Study overall: The total count of TRB reads reached 120 million to 150 million, and each library contributed about 1.5 +/- 0.3 million.

On this clonotype: The antigen remains undetermined.

Study-level points and caveats: Within a donor, both naive subsets shared TRBV-TRBJ usage, unlike memory cells. Hydrophobicity was higher for TRB CDR3s found in CXCR3-positive naive cells than in CXCR3-negative naive cells.

The germline CDR1 and CDR2 sequences are SEHNR and FQNEAQ (reference sequence). CDR3 size: 14 residues. The authors prepared UMI-labeled TRB cDNA libraries by 5' RACE. TCRdb reprocessed the 5' RACE reads, keeping one entry per CDR3 protein, no DNA. The table lists under 150,000 distinct CDR3 sequences, with roughly 0.28% in the top ten. The rearrangement joins TRBV7-9 to TRBJ1-1; TCRdb picks TRBD1, but there is no DNA to check that call. Sequencing was done on a sample of naive CXCR3+ CD8+ T cells from blood. The subset was: CD45RO-CCR7+CD27+CD95- naive CD8+ T cells expressing CXCR3 (TNR3+). The TCR was taken from a human donor in good health. Some clones in this sample may be carry-over from other donors' samples. CDR3 amino acids: CASSPGQTNTEAFF.